This TCR beta chain was obtained from a study of neoadjuvant anti-PD-1 for oral cavity cancer. Measured with immunoSEQ multiplex PCR; TCRdb has only the in-frame clones, and not every one. The table has fewer than 10,000 clones, roughly 62% seen once; the top ten hold around 4%. V lost 2 bases and J 2 bases, leaving 13 bases between the germline ends. Germline V gene data show CDR1 as SGHTA and CDR2 as FQGNSA. This CDR3 contains 16 residues. Time point given: after neoadjuvant nivolumab, at surgical resection. PBMCs were not maintained or expanded in culture before analysis. A few counts support this clone.

Sequencing used PBMCs, obtained after nivolumab (anti-PD-1) treatment. V usage is TRBV7-2 and J usage is TRBJ2-1, with D unclear. The TCR comes from a person between 40 and 85 years old with oral cavity squamous cell carcinoma. The CDR3 region has the DNA TGTGCCAGCAGCTTATCACGGGCGAGACCCTACAATGAGCAGTTCTTC. It encodes CASSLSRARPYNEQFF.